This T cell receptor (beta chain) is drawn from a study of T cell responses to AZD1222 COVID-19 vaccine listed by TCRdb under 2021. Background on the whole study: AZD1222 recipients whose second dose came at about 4 weeks and those whose second dose came at about 12 weeks were combined into one group, since spike-specific TCR depth and breadth did not differ between the two schedules. TCR sequencing was performed for 230 to 250 trial participants, of whom approximately 200 were given two doses of AZD1222 and around 26 were given two doses of MenACWY control vaccine. Trial participants were enrolled by age into 18-55, 56-69 and 70-plus year subgroups, with approximately 160, 26 and 62 TCR-sequenced participants respectively. What the research found in general, with its limitations: In the small 56-69-year group, the increase in depth fell short of significance, most likely because of low power. After two AZD1222 doses, spike-specific TCR breadth and depth were significantly higher than at day 0 and than in MenACWY recipients. CD4 TCRs associated with the vaccine covered the entire spike protein, and the dominant responses were in regions 160-218 and 743-854. Conclusions about previously exposed vaccinees were limited because only six AZD1222 recipients were SARS-CoV-2 seropositive at baseline. Participants were mostly white British, with more females than males. The authors suggested clonal diversity may have been underestimated. Because no samples from the day 14 peak response were available, repertoires could be characterized only after the peak T cell response. Reportedly, almost half of the unique spike-specific TCRs recognized epitopes lying outside the regions that are mutated in the B.1.351 and B.1.1.7 variants.

The sample's time point label is to be understood as: baseline before first vaccination. Vaccinee samples were obtained from the UK trials COV001 and COV002, which included a single-blind randomized controlled phase 2/3 trial of AZD1222 (ChAdOx1 nCoV-19) in healthy adults. For TCRbeta chain sequencing, PBMC samples from trial participants were taken at day 0 and at day 28 after the second dose. The CDR3 measures 13 amino acids from cysteine to phenylalanine. This entry keeps only the CDR3 DNA: 39 bases, framed from base 1. CDR1 and CDR2 are read off the germline V gene as SGHRS and YFSETQ. Germline trimming: 4 bases from V, 6 bases from J; junction bases outside gene matches: 6. On this clone: The antigen this receptor binds is unknown. Within one base of it there is no much larger clone, and no base qualities were kept.

The CDR3 regions of human TCRbeta chains were analyzed by immunosequencing. The original pipeline was this. Repertoire TCRs were checked for matches against a reference library of SARS-CoV-2-specific TCRs that had been generated using the MIRA antigen-specificity platform. Breadth was defined as the fraction of unique TCRs that were SARS-CoV-2-associated. Depth was defined as the fraction of total T cells that were SARS-CoV-2-associated. Each spike-specific TCR was assigned to its reactive spike region and to a CD4 or CD8 class using the MIRA data. Log10-transformed breadth and depth values were compared by one-way ANOVA with Sidak's multiple comparisons tests. TCRdb retrieved this table from immuneACCESS and kept in-frame rearrangements only. Not all clones are present; in checked studies, unresolved V genes account for under half, and no reason is known for the remainder. That table gives V, J and clone size, and the DNA gave D and trimming. The sample data list under 200,000 clones, and roughly nine tenths of these were observed just once. The leading ten clones occupy around 1.5% of the sample.

The sequencing here drew on peripheral blood, taken on day 0 of AZD1222 vaccination. This clonotype was obtained from an adult in good health. The chain joins TRBV5-1 to TRBJ2-7, and 8 bases in between align with TRBD1. The bases read TGCGCCAGCAGCCGTATGGACAGGGTCGAGCAGTACTTC. It encodes CASSRMDRVEQYF.